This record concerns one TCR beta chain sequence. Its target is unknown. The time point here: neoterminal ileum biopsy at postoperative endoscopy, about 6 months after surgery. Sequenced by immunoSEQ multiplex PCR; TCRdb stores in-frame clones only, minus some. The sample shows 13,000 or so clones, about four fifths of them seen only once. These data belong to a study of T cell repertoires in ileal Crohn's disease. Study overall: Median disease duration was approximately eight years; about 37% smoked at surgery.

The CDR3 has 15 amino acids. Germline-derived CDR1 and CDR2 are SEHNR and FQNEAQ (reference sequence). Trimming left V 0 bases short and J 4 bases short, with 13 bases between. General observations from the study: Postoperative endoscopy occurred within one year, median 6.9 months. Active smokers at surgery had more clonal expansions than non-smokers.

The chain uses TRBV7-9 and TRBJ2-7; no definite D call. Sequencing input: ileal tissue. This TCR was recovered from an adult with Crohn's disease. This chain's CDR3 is CASSLAALSSYEQYF. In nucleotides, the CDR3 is TGTGCCAGCAGCTTAGCAGCCCTGTCCTCGTACGAGCAGTACTTC.